This T cell receptor beta chain originates from a study of blood T cell repertoires in COVID-19. In the study overall: Acute and convalescent COVID-19 samples came from the United States, Italy and Spain.

The repertoire was sequenced with immunoSEQ multiplex PCR; TCRdb's copy has only in-frame clones and lacks some. The data contain roughly 200,000 clones, under 90% of them singletons. This CDR3 spans 17 amino acids. Germline trimming cut 1 base from V and 1 base from J; bases unmatched to any gene: 5. The germline V gene has CDR1 PRHDT and CDR2 FYEKMQ (reference sequence). The V call is TRBV13, the J call TRBJ2-2; 8 nucleotides agree with TRBD2. Sequenced sample: peripheral blood. The receptor comes from a man between 40 and 49 years old with acute or convalescent COVID-19. The CDR3 sequence: CASSLVRLAGNTGELFF. Written as DNA, the CDR3 is TGTGCCAGCAGCTTAGTCCGCCTAGCGGGGAACACCGGGGAGCTGTTTTTT.